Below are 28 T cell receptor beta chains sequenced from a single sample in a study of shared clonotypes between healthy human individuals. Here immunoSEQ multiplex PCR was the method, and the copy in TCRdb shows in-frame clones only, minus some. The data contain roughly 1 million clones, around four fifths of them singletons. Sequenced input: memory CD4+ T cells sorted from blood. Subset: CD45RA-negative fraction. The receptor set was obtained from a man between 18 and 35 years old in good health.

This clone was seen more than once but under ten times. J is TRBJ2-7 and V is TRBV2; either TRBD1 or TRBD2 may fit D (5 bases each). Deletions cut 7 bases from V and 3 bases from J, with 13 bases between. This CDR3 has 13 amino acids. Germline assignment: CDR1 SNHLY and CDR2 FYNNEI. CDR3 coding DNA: TGTGCCAGCAAACAGGACTTCAACTACGAGCAGTACTTC. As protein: CASKQDFNYEQYF. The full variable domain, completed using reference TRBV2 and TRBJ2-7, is EPEVTQTPSHQVTQMGQEVILRCVPISNHLYFYWYRQILGQKVEFLVSFYNNEISEKSEIFDDQFSVERPDGSNFTLKIRSTKLEDSAMYFCASKQDFNYEQYFGPGTRLTVT.

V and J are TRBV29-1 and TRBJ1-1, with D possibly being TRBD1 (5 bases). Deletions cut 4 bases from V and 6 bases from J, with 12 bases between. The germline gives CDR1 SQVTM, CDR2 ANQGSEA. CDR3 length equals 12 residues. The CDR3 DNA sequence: TGCAGCGTTGCTCTCGGGGCGCCTGAAGCTTTCTTT. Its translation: CSVALGAPEAFF. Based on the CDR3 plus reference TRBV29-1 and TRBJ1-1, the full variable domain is SAVISQKPSRDICQRGTSLTIQCQVDSQVTMMFWYRQQPGQSLTLIATANQGSEATYESGFVIDKFPISRPNLTFSTLTVSNMSPEDSSIYLCSVALGAPEAFFGQGTRLTVV.

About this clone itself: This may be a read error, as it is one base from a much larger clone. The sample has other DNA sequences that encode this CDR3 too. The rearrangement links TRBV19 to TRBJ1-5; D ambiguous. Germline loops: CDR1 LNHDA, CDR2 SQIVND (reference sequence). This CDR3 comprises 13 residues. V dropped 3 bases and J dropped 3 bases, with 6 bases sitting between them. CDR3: CASSIRDNQPQHF. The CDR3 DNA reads TGTGCCAGTAGTATTAGGGACAATCAGCCCCAGCATTTT.

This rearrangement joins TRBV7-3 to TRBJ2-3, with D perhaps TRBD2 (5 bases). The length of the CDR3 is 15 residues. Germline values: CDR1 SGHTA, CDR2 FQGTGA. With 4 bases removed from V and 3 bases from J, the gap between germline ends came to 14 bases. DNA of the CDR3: TGTGCCAGCAGCTCCTCTACCGGGGTGACAGATACGCAGTATTTT. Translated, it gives CASSSSTGVTDTQYF.

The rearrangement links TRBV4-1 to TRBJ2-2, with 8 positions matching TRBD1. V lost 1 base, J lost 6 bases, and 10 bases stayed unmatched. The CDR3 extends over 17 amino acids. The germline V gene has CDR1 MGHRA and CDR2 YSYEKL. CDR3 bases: TGCGCCAGCAGCCAAGTAGGGGACAGGATAAGGGCCGGGGAGCTGTTTTTT. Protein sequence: CASSQVGDRIRAGELFF.

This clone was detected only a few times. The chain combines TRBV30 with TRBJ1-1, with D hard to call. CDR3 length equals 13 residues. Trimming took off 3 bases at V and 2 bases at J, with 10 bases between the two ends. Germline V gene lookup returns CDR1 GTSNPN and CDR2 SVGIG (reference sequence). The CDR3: CAWRGRENTEAFF. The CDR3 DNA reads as TGTGCCTGGAGAGGGAGGGAAAACACTGAAGCTTTCTTT.

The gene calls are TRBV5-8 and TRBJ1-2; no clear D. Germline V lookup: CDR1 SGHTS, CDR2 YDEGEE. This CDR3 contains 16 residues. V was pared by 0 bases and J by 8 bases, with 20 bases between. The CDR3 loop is CASSLADKGWTYGYTF. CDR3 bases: TGTGCCAGCAGCTTGGCCGACAAAGGCTGGACCTACGGCTACACCTTC.

Here the CDR3 reads CASFDRALNSPLHF. CDR3 DNA sequence: TGTGCCAGCTTTGACAGGGCCTTAAATTCACCCCTCCACTTT. The chain is built from TRBV28 and TRBJ1-6; 7 nucleotides match TRBD1. The germline V gene has CDR1 MDHEN and CDR2 SYDVKM. Unmatched junction bases numbered 8, after V lost 8 bases and J lost 7 bases. CDR3 size: 14 residues.

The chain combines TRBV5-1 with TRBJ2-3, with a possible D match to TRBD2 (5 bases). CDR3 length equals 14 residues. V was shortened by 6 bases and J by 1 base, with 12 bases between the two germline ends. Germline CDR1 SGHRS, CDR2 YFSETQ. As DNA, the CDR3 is TGCGCCAGCACCCAGGACTCGGGCACAGATACGCAGTATTTT. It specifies CASTQDSGTDTQYF.

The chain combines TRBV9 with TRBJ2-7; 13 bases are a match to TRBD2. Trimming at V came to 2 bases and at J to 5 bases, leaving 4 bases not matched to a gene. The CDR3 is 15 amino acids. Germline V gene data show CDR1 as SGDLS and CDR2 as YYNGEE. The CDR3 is CASSVRTSGRNEQYF. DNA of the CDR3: TGTGCCAGCAGCGTGAGGACTAGCGGGAGAAACGAGCAGTACTTC.

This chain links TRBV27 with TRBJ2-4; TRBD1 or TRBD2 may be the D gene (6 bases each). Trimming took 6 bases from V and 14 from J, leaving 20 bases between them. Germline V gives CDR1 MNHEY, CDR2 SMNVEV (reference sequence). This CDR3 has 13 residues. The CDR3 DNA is TGTGCCAGCAGCCCAACTCGGGGGCTTAGAGAGTACTTC. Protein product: CASSPTRGLREYF.

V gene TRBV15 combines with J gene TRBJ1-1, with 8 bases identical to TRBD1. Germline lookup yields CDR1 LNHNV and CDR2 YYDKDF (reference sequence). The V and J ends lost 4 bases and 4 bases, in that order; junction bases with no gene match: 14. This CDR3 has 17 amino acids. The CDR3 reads CATSTKRTGKVGTEAFF. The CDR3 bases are TGTGCCACCAGCACTAAACGGACAGGGAAGGTGGGCACTGAAGCTTTCTTT.

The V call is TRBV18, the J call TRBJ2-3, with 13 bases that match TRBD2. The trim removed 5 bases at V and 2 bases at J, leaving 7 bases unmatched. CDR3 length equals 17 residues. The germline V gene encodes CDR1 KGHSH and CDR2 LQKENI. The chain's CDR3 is CASSASLAGGPTDTQYF. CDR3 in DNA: TGTGCCAGCTCAGCTTCACTAGCGGGAGGGCCCACAGATACGCAGTATTTT.

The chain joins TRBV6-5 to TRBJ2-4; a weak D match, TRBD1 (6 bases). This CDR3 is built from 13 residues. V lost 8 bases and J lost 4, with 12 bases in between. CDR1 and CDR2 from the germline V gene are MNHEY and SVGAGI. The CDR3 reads CASGRTVKNIQYF. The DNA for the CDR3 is TGTGCCAGCGGGCGGACAGTGAAAAACATTCAGTACTTC.

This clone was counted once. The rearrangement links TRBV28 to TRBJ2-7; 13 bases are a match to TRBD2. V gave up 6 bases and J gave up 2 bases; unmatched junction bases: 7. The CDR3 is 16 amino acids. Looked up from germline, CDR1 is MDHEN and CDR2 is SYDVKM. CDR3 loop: CASRFPGTSGTYEQYF. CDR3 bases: TGTGCCAGCAGGTTCCCCGGGACTAGCGGGACCTACGAGCAGTACTTC.

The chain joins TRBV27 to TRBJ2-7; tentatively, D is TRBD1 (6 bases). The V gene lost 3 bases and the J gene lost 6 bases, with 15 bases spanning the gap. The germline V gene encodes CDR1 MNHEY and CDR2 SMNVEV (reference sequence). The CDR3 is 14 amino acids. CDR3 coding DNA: TGTGCCAGCAGTTTCGGGACATTAAGCGGCGAGCAGTACTTC. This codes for CASSFGTLSGEQYF.

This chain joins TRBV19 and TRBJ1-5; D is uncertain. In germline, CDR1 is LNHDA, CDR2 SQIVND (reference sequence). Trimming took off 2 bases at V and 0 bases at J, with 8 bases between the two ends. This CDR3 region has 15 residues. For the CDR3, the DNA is TGTGCCAGTAGTATAAATCCCTATAGCAATCAGCCCCAGCATTTT. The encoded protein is CASSINPYSNQPQHF.

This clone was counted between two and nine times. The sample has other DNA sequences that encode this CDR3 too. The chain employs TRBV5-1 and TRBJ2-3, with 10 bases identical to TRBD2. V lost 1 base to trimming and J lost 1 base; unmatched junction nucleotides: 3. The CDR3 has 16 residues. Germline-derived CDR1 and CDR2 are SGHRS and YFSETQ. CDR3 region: CASSLRLAGGTDTQYF. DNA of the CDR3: TGCGCCAGCAGCTTGCGGCTAGCGGGGGGCACAGATACGCAGTATTTT.

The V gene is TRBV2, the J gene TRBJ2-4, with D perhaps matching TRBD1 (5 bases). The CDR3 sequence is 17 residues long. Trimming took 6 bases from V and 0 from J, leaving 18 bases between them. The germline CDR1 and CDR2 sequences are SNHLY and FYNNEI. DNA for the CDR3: TGTGCCAGCAGGAATTCACAGGAACCACTAGCCAAAAACATTCAGTACTTC. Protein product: CASRNSQEPLAKNIQYF.

The CDR3 spells CASSQGIYNSPLHF. CDR3 nucleotide sequence: TGCGCCAGCAGCCAAGGGATTTATAATTCACCCCTCCACTTT. This chain links TRBV4-1 with TRBJ1-6; D gene unclear. Per the germline V gene, CDR1 is MGHRA and CDR2 is YSYEKL. V dropped 1 base and J dropped 4 bases, with 5 bases sitting between them. The CDR3 extends over 14 amino acids.

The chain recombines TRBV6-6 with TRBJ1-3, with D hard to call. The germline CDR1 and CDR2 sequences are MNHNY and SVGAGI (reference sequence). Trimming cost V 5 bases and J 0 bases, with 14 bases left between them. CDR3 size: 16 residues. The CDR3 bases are TGTGCCAGCAGTCGATCCTTACAGAGCTCTGGAAACACCATATATTTT. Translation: CASSRSLQSSGNTIYF.

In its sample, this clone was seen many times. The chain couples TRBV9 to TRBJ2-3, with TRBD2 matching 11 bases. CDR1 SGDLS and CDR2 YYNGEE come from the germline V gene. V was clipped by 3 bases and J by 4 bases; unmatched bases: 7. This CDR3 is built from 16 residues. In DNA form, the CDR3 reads TGTGCCAGCAGCGCCGCTAGCGGGAGGATATCAGATACGCAGTATTTT. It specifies CASSAASGRISDTQYF.

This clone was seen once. The CDR3 loop reads CASSLAASGSYNEQFF. The CDR3 region has the DNA TGTGCCAGCAGCTTGGCCGCTAGCGGGTCCTACAATGAGCAGTTCTTC. The rearrangement joins TRBV5-4 to TRBJ2-1, with 8 bases lining up with TRBD2. Germline V gene data show CDR1 as SGHNT and CDR2 as YYREEE (reference sequence). The CDR3 totals 16 residues. With V trimmed by 0 bases and J by 1 base, 3 bases remained unmatched.

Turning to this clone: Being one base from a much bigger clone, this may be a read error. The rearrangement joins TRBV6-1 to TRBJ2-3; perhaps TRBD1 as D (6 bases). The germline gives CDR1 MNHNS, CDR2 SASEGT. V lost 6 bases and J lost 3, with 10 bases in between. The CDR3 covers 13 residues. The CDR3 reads CASSLQGTDTQYF. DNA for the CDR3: TGTGCCAGCAGCTTACAGGGAACAGATACGCAGTATTTT.

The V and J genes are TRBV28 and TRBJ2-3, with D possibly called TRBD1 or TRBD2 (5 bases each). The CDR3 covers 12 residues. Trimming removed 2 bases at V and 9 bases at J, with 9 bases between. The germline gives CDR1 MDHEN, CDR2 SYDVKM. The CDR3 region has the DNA TGTGCCAGCAGTTTACCTCGGGGCACGCAGTATTTT. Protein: CASSLPRGTQYF.

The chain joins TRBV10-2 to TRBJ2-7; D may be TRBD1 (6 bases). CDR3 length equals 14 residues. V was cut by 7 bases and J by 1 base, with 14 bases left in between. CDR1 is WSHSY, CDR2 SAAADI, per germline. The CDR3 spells CASNLQGWSYEQYF. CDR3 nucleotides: TGCGCCAGCAATCTACAGGGTTGGTCCTACGAGCAGTACTTC.

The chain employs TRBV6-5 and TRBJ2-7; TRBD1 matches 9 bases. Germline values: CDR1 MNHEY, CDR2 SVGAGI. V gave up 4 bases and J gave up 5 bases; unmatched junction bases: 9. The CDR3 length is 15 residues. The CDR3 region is CASSSPTGGVDEQYF. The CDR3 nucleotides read TGTGCCAGCAGTTCCCCGACAGGGGGAGTAGACGAGCAGTACTTC.

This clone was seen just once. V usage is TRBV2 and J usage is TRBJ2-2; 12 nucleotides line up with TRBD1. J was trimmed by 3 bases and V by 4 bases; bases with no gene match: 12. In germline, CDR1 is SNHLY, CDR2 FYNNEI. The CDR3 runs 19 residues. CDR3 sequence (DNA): TGTGCCAGCAGTGCGGCCGGGACAGGGGGCTTTAGGGACACCGGGGAGCTGTTTTTT. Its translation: CASSAAGTGGFRDTGELFF.